Reported below is one T cell receptor beta chain. These data come from a study of blood T cell repertoires in COVID-19. V lost 4 bases, J lost 3 bases, and 10 bases stayed unmatched. CDR1 is SEHNR and CDR2 is FQNEAQ in the germline V gene (reference sequence). The length of the CDR3 is 18 residues. Participants spanned ages about 18 to 100 years and resided in about two dozen US areas. Two negative PCRs, clearance, or symptom resolution characterized the recovered Cohort 3 donors. Only in-frame clones appear in the TCRdb table, and some are missing; sequencing was by immunoSEQ multiplex PCR. The data hold around 300,000 clones, with around 91% observed a single time.

The rearrangement joins TRBV7-9 to TRBJ2-1; 12 bases agree with TRBD2. This TCR was sampled from a woman aged 18-35 years who had recovered from COVID-19. Sequences were obtained from PBMCs or T cells enriched from blood (not recorded which). The CDR3: CASSYPSGGAPFYNEQFF. For the CDR3, the DNA is TGTGCCAGCAGCTACCCTAGCGGGGGGGCCCCTTTCTACAATGAGCAGTTCTTC.